These T cell receptor beta chains were read from a single sample in a study of T cells in Graves' hyperthyroidism and ophthalmopathy. TCRdb processed the multiplex PCR reads anew with MiXCR; each CDR3 protein has one entry. The sample includes 690,000 or so distinct CDR3 sequences, around 20% of them seen just once. Sequences were obtained from blood. These receptors came from a woman aged 45-59 years with Graves' hyperthyroidism that later progressed to Graves' ophthalmopathy. The CDR3 runs from the conserved cysteine through the conserved F or W. The D gene is left open where the match is weak. Some rows mark clone size as missing; the rest say once, few, many or name a class of expanded clone.

CDR3 protein,CDR3 DNA,D gene,CDR3 length,V gene,J gene,clone size
CSVEDAEGPDTGELFF,TGCAGCGTTGAAGATGCCGAAGGACCAGACACCGGGGAGCTGTTTTTT,NA,16,TRBV29-1,TRBJ2-2,NA
CASSQERDWGAFF,TGTGCCAGCAGCCAAGAAAGGGACTGGGGAGCTTTCTTT,NA,13,TRBV3-1,TRBJ1-1,many
CAISEVDTGELFF,TGTGCCATCAGTGAGGTGGACACCGGGGAGCTGTTTTTT,NA,13,TRBV10-3,TRBJ2-2,few
CASRHTGAGLSDTEAFF,TGTGCCAGCAGGCATACAGGGGCCGGACTGTCAGACACTGAAGCTTTCTTT,TRBD1,17,TRBV7-2,TRBJ1-1,NA
CASNNRATYEQYF,TGTGCCAGCAACAACAGGGCTACCTACGAGCAGTACTTC,NA,13,TRBV6-1,TRBJ2-7,NA
CASSLHSGESSPLHF,TGTGCCAGCAGTTTACATTCCGGGGAAAGTTCACCCCTCCACTTT,NA,15,TRBV27,TRBJ1-6,NA
CSAREVAEITDTQYF,TGCAGTGCTAGAGAGGTAGCGGAAATAACAGATACGCAGTATTTT,NA,15,TRBV20-1,TRBJ2-3,NA
CASREQGRDGNQPQHF,TGCGCCAGCAGGGAACAGGGGCGAGATGGCAATCAGCCCCAGCATTTT,TRBD1,16,TRBV10-1,TRBJ1-5,NA
CASSPTQGVGEKLFF,TGTGCCAGCAGCCCCACACAGGGTGTGGGCGAAAAACTGTTTTTT,NA,15,TRBV13,TRBJ1-4,few
CSARPRGGGRGEQYF,TGCAGTGCTAGACCCAGGGGGGGGGGCCGAGGCGAGCAGTACTTC,NA,15,TRBV20-1,TRBJ2-7,many
CAWSVLGGGTDTQYF,TGTGCCTGGAGTGTACTTGGCGGGGGGACAGATACGCAGTATTTT,TRBD2,15,TRBV30,TRBJ2-3,few
CASSKQGGLISNYGYTF,TGTGCCAGCAGTAAACAGGGGGGACTTATCTCTAACTATGGCTACACCTTC,TRBD1,17,TRBV6-2/TRBV6-3,TRBJ1-2,few
CASSMGRYGYTF,TGTGCCAGTAGTATGGGGCGCTATGGCTACACCTTC,NA,12,TRBV19,TRBJ1-2,few
CASSPRVRNEKLFF,TGTGCCAGCAGCCCGAGGGTCCGTAATGAAAAACTGTTTTTT,NA,14,TRBV3-1,TRBJ1-4,many
CSVVGTMTSGNTIYF,TGCAGCGTTGTAGGGACAATGACCTCTGGAAACACCATATATTTT,NA,15,TRBV29-1,TRBJ1-3,NA
CASSADRTGKMSTDTQYF,TGTGCCAGCAGCGCCGATCGGACAGGTAAAATGTCAACAGATACGCAGTATTTT,TRBD1,18,TRBV9,TRBJ2-3,NA
CASSTLAGLRVDTGELFF,TGCGCCAGCAGCACACTAGCGGGTCTGAGGGTTGACACCGGGGAGCTGTTTTTT,TRBD2,18,TRBV5-1,TRBJ2-2,NA
CASSGEYQETQYF,TGTGCCAGCAGTGGAGAATACCAAGAGACCCAGTACTTC,NA,13,TRBV6-1,TRBJ2-5,NA
CASGESRARNTEAFF,TGTGCCAGCGGTGAATCCAGGGCGAGGAACACTGAAGCTTTCTTT,NA,15,TRBV6-1,TRBJ1-1,NA
CSSPDRGHEQYF,TGCAGCTCACCGGACAGGGGCCACGAGCAGTACTTC,TRBD1,12,TRBV20-1,TRBJ2-7,many
CSARGSISYEQYF,TGCAGTGCTAGAGGATCCATATCCTACGAGCAGTACTTC,NA,13,TRBV20-1,TRBJ2-7,NA
CASSKRGLNTEAFF,TGTGCCAGTAGTAAACGGGGGCTGAACACTGAAGCTTTCTTT,NA,14,TRBV19,TRBJ1-1,few
CASSWGLAGGYEQYF,TGTGCCAGCAGCTGGGGACTAGCGGGGGGGTACGAGCAGTACTTC,TRBD2,15,TRBV11-2,TRBJ2-7,many
CASSRSRVTGELFF,TGTGCCAGCAGTCGCAGCAGGGTCACCGGGGAGCTGTTTTTT,NA,14,TRBV7-2,TRBJ2-2,many
CVSSQGTRGYTF,TGTGTCAGCAGCCAAGGTACTCGCGGCTACACCTTC,NA,12,TRBV3-1,TRBJ1-2,NA
CASSQYQQGGTEAFF,TGTGCCAGCAGCCAATATCAACAGGGAGGCACTGAAGCTTTCTTT,NA,15,TRBV3-1,TRBJ1-1,many
CASSFFTSGQGAHEQYF,TGTGCCAGCAGCTTTTTCACTTCGGGACAGGGGGCCCACGAGCAGTACTTC,TRBD1,17,TRBV5-6,TRBJ2-7,many
CSARKSGGTNEQFF,TGCAGTGCTAGAAAAAGCGGGGGGACCAATGAGCAGTTCTTC,TRBD2,14,TRBV20-1,TRBJ2-1,few
CASSSVPLEQYF,TGTGCCAGCAGCTCCGTACCACTCGAGCAGTACTTC,NA,12,TRBV7-8,TRBJ2-7,many
CSASSSGGVWTDTQYF,TGCAGTGCCTCCAGTAGCGGGGGGGTGTGGACAGATACGCAGTATTTT,TRBD2,16,TRBV20-1,TRBJ2-3,few
CSARVQGLEQYF,TGCAGTGCTAGAGTTCAGGGCCTCGAGCAGTACTTC,NA,12,TRBV20-1,TRBJ2-7,few
CAWIEDRARVSGYTF,TGTGCCTGGATTGAGGACAGGGCCAGAGTTAGTGGCTACACCTTC,TRBD1,15,TRBV30,TRBJ1-2,once
CASSNTGTGPEKLFF,TGTGCCAGCAGTAACACCGGGACAGGGCCTGAAAAACTGTTTTTT,TRBD1,15,TRBV6-1,TRBJ1-4,few
CASSQDGAYNEQFF,TGCGCCAGCAGCCAAGATGGAGCCTACAATGAGCAGTTCTTC,NA,14,TRBV4-1,TRBJ2-1,once
CAWSSRQGGSYEQYF,TGTGCCTGGAGTTCGCGGCAGGGGGGGTCCTACGAGCAGTACTTC,NA,15,TRBV30,TRBJ2-7,few
CAWMSNYGYTF,TGTGCCTGGATGTCTAACTATGGCTACACCTTC,NA,11,TRBV30,TRBJ1-2,many
CASSLGEEVYGYTF,TGTGCCAGCAGCTTAGGCGAGGAGGTCTATGGCTACACCTTC,NA,14,TRBV7-8,TRBJ1-2,NA
CASRRSGLGYEQYF,TGTGCCAGCAGAAGAAGCGGGTTGGGGTACGAGCAGTACTTC,NA,14,TRBV6-1,TRBJ2-7,NA
CASSPLPLAGEGETQYF,TGTGCCAGCAGTCCGCTCCCCCTAGCGGGGGAGGGGGAGACCCAGTACTTC,TRBD2,17,TRBV27,TRBJ2-5,NA
CASNKRNTEAFF,TGTGCCAGCAACAAAAGGAACACTGAAGCTTTCTTT,NA,12,TRBV5-8,TRBJ1-1,few
CATSRSGQSNQPQHF,TGTGCCACCAGCAGATCCGGACAGAGCAATCAGCCCCAGCATTTT,NA,15,TRBV15,TRBJ1-5,few
CASSLVLNEKLFF,TGTGCCAGCAGTTTGGTACTTAATGAAAAACTGTTTTTT,NA,13,TRBV27,TRBJ1-4,few
CASSFAGADTEAFF,TGTGCCAGCAGTTTCGCCGGGGCGGACACTGAAGCTTTCTTT,NA,14,TRBV27,TRBJ1-1,few
CSALPTDQETQYF,TGCAGCGCCCTCCCGACAGACCAAGAGACCCAGTACTTC,NA,13,TRBV29-1,TRBJ2-5,NA
CASSVSGGQTYNEQFF,TGTGCCAGCAGCGTCAGCGGGGGCCAAACCTACAATGAGCAGTTCTTC,TRBD2,16,TRBV9,TRBJ2-1,few
CSARGRASGGPPLETQYF,TGCAGTGCTAGAGGCAGGGCTAGCGGGGGGCCTCCCTTGGAGACCCAGTACTTC,TRBD2,18,TRBV20-1,TRBJ2-5,NA
CASSSHPQNTEAFF,TGCGCCAGCAGCTCCCACCCACAGAACACTGAAGCTTTCTTT,NA,14,TRBV5-1,TRBJ1-1,many
CSARTRRGVPENEQFF,TGCAGTGCTAGGACCCGGCGGGGGGTTCCCGAAAATGAGCAGTTCTTC,TRBD2,16,TRBV20-1,TRBJ2-1,many
CASRFDRGYYEQYF,TGTGCCAGCAGGTTTGACAGGGGTTACTACGAGCAGTACTTC,TRBD1,14,TRBV2,TRBJ2-7,NA